A single sample gave rise to the 29 T cell receptor beta chains below, sequenced in a study of cytomegalovirus exposure and HLA in healthy donors (dated by TCRdb to 2016 to 2017). Library preparation employed the immunoSEQ multiplex PCR assay. For the multiplex PCR, a mixture combining 60 forward primers for TCR Vbeta segments and 13 reverse primers for TCR Jbeta segments was used. The table comes from immuneACCESS by way of TCRdb, which keeps in-frame sequences with V and J called. Part of the clones is missing from these tables; in studies checked, under half for an unresolved V gene and the rest for unknown reasons. The sample has 180,000 or so clones on record, almost 80% of them singletons. About an eighth of the sample is in the top ten clones. Specimen: PBMCs. These receptors were obtained from a man in his fifties or sixties in good health and CMV-seropositive.

The chain is built from TRBV6-5 and TRBJ1-1; TRBD1 matches at 8 bases. Looked up from germline, CDR1 is MNHEY and CDR2 is SVGAGI. With V trimmed by 6 bases and J by 11 bases, 5 bases remained unmatched. This CDR3 has 11 residues. CDR3 nucleotide sequence: TGTGCCAGCAGGCGGGACAGGTGGGCTTTCTTT. Translation: CASRRDRWAFF.

The chain combines TRBV2 with TRBJ1-6, with 7 nucleotides matching TRBD1. The V and J ends lost 6 bases and 6 bases, in that order; junction bases with no gene match: 5. Per germline, CDR1 SNHLY and CDR2 FYNNEI. The CDR3 covers 14 residues. This CDR3 is CASRRTGGNSPLHF. CDR3 DNA: TGTGCCAGCAGACGGACAGGAGGTAATTCACCCCTCCACTTT.

This chain connects TRBV6-5 to TRBJ1-2; D might be TRBD1 (5 bases). The CDR3 contains 14 residues. Looked up from germline, CDR1 is MNHEY and CDR2 is SVGAGI. Trimming left V 5 bases short and J 2 bases short, with 12 bases between. The CDR3 region has the DNA TGTGCCAGCAGTATCGATGACAGAAACTATGGCTACACCTTC. This encodes CASSIDDRNYGYTF.

The chain couples TRBV2 to TRBJ1-1; D might be TRBD1 (6 bases). Looked up from germline, CDR1 is SNHLY and CDR2 is FYNNEI. CDR3 length equals 19 residues. Trimming cost V 0 bases and J 2 bases, with 22 bases left between them. CDR3 coding DNA: TGTGCCAGCAGTGAAGCCCACGACAGGATAGGAGTGCGTAACACTGAAGCTTTCTTT. Residues: CASSEAHDRIGVRNTEAFF. Full variable domain (missing parts from reference TRBV2 and TRBJ1-1): EPEVTQTPSHQVTQMGQEVILRCVPISNHLYFYWYRQILGQKVEFLVSFYNNEISEKSEIFDDQFSVERPDGSNFTLKIRSTKLEDSAMYFCASSEAHDRIGVRNTEAFFGQGTRLTVV.

In its sample, this clone was seen many times. The chain combines TRBV6-6 with TRBJ2-7; D call uncertain. V lost 5 bases and J 5 bases, leaving 16 bases between the germline ends. In germline, CDR1 is MNHNY, CDR2 SVGAGI (reference sequence). CDR3 length: 14 residues. The CDR3 nucleotides are TGTGCCAGCAGTCACAGCCTTTTTAGAGACGAGCAGTACTTC. Amino acid sequence: CASSHSLFRDEQYF.

V usage is TRBV4-1 and J usage is TRBJ1-5; 8 positions match TRBD1. Germline V CDR1 and CDR2: MGHRA, YSYEKL. The V segment lost 4 bases and the J segment 0 bases; nucleotides outside the gene matches: 5. The CDR3 is made up of 16 amino acids. The CDR3 region is CASSPGQGYSNQPQHF. The CDR3 DNA reads TGCGCCAGCAGCCCCGGACAGGGCTATAGCAATCAGCCCCAGCATTTT.

V usage is TRBV29-1 and J usage is TRBJ2-1; TRBD2 is a possible D gene (6 bases). The CDR3 runs 13 residues. V dropped 8 bases and J dropped 4 bases, with 15 bases sitting between them. In germline, CDR1 is SQVTM, CDR2 ANQGSEA. The CDR3 is CSTDRDLYNEQFF. The CDR3 region has the DNA TGCAGCACAGACCGGGACTTATACAATGAGCAGTTCTTC.

The chain's CDR3 is CASSLAGPEGYTF. For the CDR3, the DNA is TGTGCCAGCAGCTTAGCGGGGCCGGAGGGCTACACCTTC. J is TRBJ1-2 and V is TRBV7-2, with a tentative D call TRBD1 (5 bases). The germline V and J ends were trimmed by 0 bases and 8 bases, with 10 bases remaining between them. The CDR3 has 13 residues. Germline assignment: CDR1 SGHTA and CDR2 FQGNSA.

The chain carries TRBV6-1 and TRBJ1-1; D is uncertain. The CDR3 has 17 amino acids. Deletions cut 3 bases from V and 0 bases from J, with 17 bases between. Germline V gives CDR1 MNHNS, CDR2 SASEGT. The DNA of the CDR3 is TGTGCCAGCAGTGATGGTAGAGACACAAGAATGAACACTGAAGCTTTCTTT. It yields the protein CASSDGRDTRMNTEAFF.

The rearrangement uses TRBV4-2 and TRBJ1-3; 8 nucleotides match TRBD1. The CDR3 totals 16 residues. Germline V gene lookup returns CDR1 LGHNA and CDR2 YNFKEQ. V was clipped by 4 bases and J by 3 bases; unmatched bases: 8. Here the CDR3 reads CASSPFDRGGGNTIYF. The CDR3 DNA sequence: TGTGCCAGCAGCCCGTTTGACAGGGGAGGTGGAAACACCATATATTTT.

The CDR3 loop is CASSPTGTNYGYTF. DNA of the CDR3: TGTGCCAGCAGTCCGACAGGGACTAACTATGGCTACACCTTC. The rearrangement links TRBV6-4 to TRBJ1-2; 7 bases fit TRBD1. V shed 5 bases, J shed 0 bases, and the junction held 3 bases outside the gene matches. Germline loops: CDR1 MRHNA, CDR2 SNTAGT. The CDR3 is 14 residues long.

V gene TRBV10-1 combines with J gene TRBJ1-5; 8 nucleotides align to TRBD1. The CDR3 spans 12 residues. Germline V gives CDR1 WNHNN, CDR2 SYGVQD (reference sequence). Trimming cost V 6 bases and J 6 bases; bases outside gene matches: 1. CDR3 bases: TGCGCCAGCAGCACAGGGGGTCAGCCCCAGCATTTT. This sequence encodes CASSTGGQPQHF.

The genes are TRBV13 and TRBJ2-6; 9 positions agree with TRBD1. Germline V lookup: CDR1 PRHDT, CDR2 FYEKMQ (reference sequence). The CDR3 totals 21 residues. J gave up 0 bases and V 3 bases, and 15 bases lay outside the gene matches. The CDR3 reads CASSLQRTGAYLSSGANVLTF. CDR3 coding DNA: TGTGCCAGCAGCTTGCAAAGGACAGGGGCATACCTCTCCTCTGGGGCCAACGTCCTGACTTTC.

This clone turned up a few times. The V gene is TRBV15, the J gene TRBJ2-7, with TRBD1 matching over 8 bases. The junction had 2 bases not matched to a gene; V was cut back by 1 base and J by 3 bases. The CDR3 contains 14 residues. The germline V gene encodes CDR1 LNHNV and CDR2 YYDKDF (reference sequence). The CDR3 here is CATSRGGQGYEQYF. In DNA form, the CDR3 reads TGTGCCACCAGCAGAGGCGGACAGGGCTACGAGCAGTACTTC.

This chain connects TRBV6-5 to TRBJ1-1, with a weak D call TRBD1 (5 bases). CDR3 length: 13 amino acids. Germline CDR1 MNHEY, CDR2 SVGAGI. Trimming removed 8 bases from V and 3 bases from J, with 13 bases in between. CDR3 amino acids: CASGRDFDTEAFF. CDR3 DNA sequence: TGTGCCAGCGGCAGGGATTTCGACACTGAAGCTTTCTTT.

This chain links TRBV7-9 with TRBJ2-7; perhaps TRBD2 as D (6 bases). Germline CDR1 SEHNR, CDR2 FQNEAQ (reference sequence). Trimming pared 4 bases from V and 3 bases from J, leaving 13 bases between. The CDR3 extends over 14 amino acids. The CDR3 spells CASSSSGTVYEQYF. The CDR3 nucleotides read TGTGCCAGCAGCTCATCAGGGACTGTCTACGAGCAGTACTTC.

The chain employs TRBV6-5 and TRBJ1-3; D may be TRBD1 (6 bases). The germline CDR1 and CDR2 sequences are MNHEY and SVGAGI. There are 15 residues in the CDR3. Trimming removed 8 bases at V and 4 bases at J, with 18 bases between. Written as DNA, the CDR3 is TGTGCCAGCGCCCTCGCCGGGACAAACGGAAACACCATATATTTT. Translation: CASALAGTNGNTIYF.

The V and J genes are TRBV19 and TRBJ1-1; D unresolved. The CDR3 is 12 residues long. The germline gives CDR1 LNHDA, CDR2 SQIVND (reference sequence). The V gene lost 1 base and the J gene lost 7 bases, with 7 bases spanning the gap. The CDR3 DNA reads TGTGCCAGTAGTATAGGAGCAGGTGAAGCTTTCTTT. This gives the protein CASSIGAGEAFF.

The chain couples TRBV15 to TRBJ2-5; 9 bases line up with TRBD2. The CDR3 spans 19 residues. CDR1 is LNHNV, CDR2 YYDKDF, per germline (reference sequence). Trimming removed 0 bases from V and 5 bases from J; junction bases left unmatched: 16. The CDR3 DNA follows: TGTGCCACCAGCAGAGATCAGGGGAGTGCGGGGGGGCTGTTTGAGACCCAGTACTTC. It codes for CATSRDQGSAGGLFETQYF.

Written as DNA, the CDR3 is TGTGCCAGCAGTTGGACAGGGAGAGCTTTCTTT. It is translated as CASSWTGRAFF. The chain is built from TRBV6-6 and TRBJ1-1; 8 bases agree with TRBD1. Per the germline V gene, CDR1 is MNHNY and CDR2 is SVGAGI (reference sequence). This CDR3 comprises 11 residues. J lost 10 bases, V lost 4 bases, and 2 bases had no gene match.

This clone was detected only a few times. The genes are TRBV4-1 and TRBJ2-7, with D perhaps TRBD1 (5 bases). V lost 2 bases, J lost 4 bases, and 12 bases lay in between. This CDR3 comprises 14 residues. The germline V gene encodes CDR1 MGHRA and CDR2 YSYEKL. The CDR3 sequence is CASSQLGAQYEQYF. The CDR3, as DNA: TGCGCCAGCAGCCAACTTGGGGCACAGTACGAGCAGTACTTC.

The gene calls are TRBV4-1 and TRBJ2-3; 12 nucleotides agree with TRBD2. The CDR3 runs to 17 residues. Germline assignment: CDR1 MGHRA and CDR2 YSYEKL. Germline trimming cut 3 bases from V and 3 bases from J; bases unmatched to any gene: 7. CDR3 region: CASSHPASGGATDTQYF. The CDR3, as DNA: TGCGCCAGCAGCCATCCGGCTAGCGGGGGGGCGACAGATACGCAGTATTTT.

The chain links TRBV13 to TRBJ2-3; tentatively, D is TRBD1 (5 bases). V was shortened by 4 bases and J by 5 bases, with 19 bases between the two germline ends. CDR1 is PRHDT, CDR2 FYEKMQ, per germline (reference sequence). The length of the CDR3 is 16 residues. The CDR3 loop is CASSSRIQGTEDTQYF. The CDR3 bases are TGTGCCAGCAGCTCCAGAATCCAGGGTACTGAAGATACGCAGTATTTT.

The chain joins TRBV4-1 to TRBJ1-2, with D unresolved. With 0 bases removed from V and 4 bases from J, the gap between germline ends came to 9 bases. Germline CDR1 MGHRA, CDR2 YSYEKL. The CDR3 has 14 amino acids. CDR3 sequence reads: CASSQDTAVYGYTF. CDR3 sequence (DNA): TGCGCCAGCAGCCAAGATACAGCTGTCTATGGCTACACCTTC.

V is TRBV19 and J is TRBJ2-5, with D perhaps matching TRBD1 (6 bases). V lost 8 bases and J lost 0, with 10 bases in between. Germline V gene data show CDR1 as LNHDA and CDR2 as SQIVND (reference sequence). CDR3 size: 13 residues. Here the CDR3 reads CASAGQYQETQYF. Written as DNA, the CDR3 is TGTGCCAGTGCTGGACAGTACCAAGAGACCCAGTACTTC.

This clone was seen more than once but under ten times. V usage is TRBV12-5 and J usage is TRBJ1-1; D ambiguous. The germline CDR1 and CDR2 sequences are LGHNT and FRNRAP. Between the trimmed V and J ends, which lost 2 bases and 5 bases, there was a span of 6 bases. The CDR3 is 12 residues long. In DNA form, the CDR3 reads TGTGCTAGTGGTTTGTACGGGACTGAAGCTTTCTTT. Translating it yields CASGLYGTEAFF.

This chain uses TRBV18 with TRBJ1-5, with 8 bases that match TRBD1. Losses at the gene ends were 3 bases for V and 2 bases for J; bases not matched to a gene: 6. Germline V gene data show CDR1 as KGHSH and CDR2 as LQKENI. The CDR3 is 16 residues long. The CDR3 protein is CASSPVGGQGNQPQHF. The CDR3 DNA is TGTGCCAGCTCACCCGTTGGGGGACAGGGCAATCAGCCCCAGCATTTT.

The chain joins TRBV9 to TRBJ2-5, with a tentative D call TRBD2 (6 bases). This CDR3 region has 13 residues. Germline lookup yields CDR1 SGDLS and CDR2 YYNGEE. Trimming took off 1 base at V and 4 bases at J, with 8 bases between the two ends. The CDR3 nucleotides read TGTGCCAGCAGCGTATACGGGGGAGAGACCCAGTACTTC. It codes for CASSVYGGETQYF.

V and J are TRBV19 and TRBJ1-5, with no clear D. This CDR3 is built from 14 residues. V lost 1 base and J 3 bases, leaving 7 bases between the germline ends. The germline CDR1 and CDR2 sequences are LNHDA and SQIVND (reference sequence). The CDR3 DNA sequence: TGTGCCAGTAGTATAGCACAAATCAATCAGCCCCAGCATTTT. Protein: CASSIAQINQPQHF.